The clone carrying this T cell receptor beta chain was recorded many times. Antigen specificity is unknown. The CDR3 regions of TCR beta were amplified from RNA transcripts. The primer set for the first-round RT-PCR of the TCR CDR3 was HTBI. TCRdb redid the calling of the multiplex PCR reads with MiXCR, one entry per CDR3 protein. The data hold hundreds of thousands of distinct CDR3 sequences, with around 15% observed a single time. J was trimmed by 7 bases and V by 2 bases; bases with no gene match: 15. The CDR3 runs to 17 residues. CDR1 MNHEY and CDR2 SMNVEV come from the germline V gene (reference sequence). The record originates from a study of T cells in Graves' hyperthyroidism and ophthalmopathy. Overall study: It was at initial diagnosis, before any treatment, that peripheral blood was collected. Findings and caveats of the study: Blood shared most expanded thyroid clonotypes above 0.001.

This chain uses TRBV27 with TRBJ1-1; 8 positions agree with TRBD1. The clonotype originates from a woman aged 18-30 years with Graves' hyperthyroidism. Sequencing was performed on blood. This CDR3 is CASSLNGARGRLDEAFF. CDR3 DNA sequence: TGTGCCAGCAGTTTAAATGGGGCCAGGGGGCGCTTGGATGAAGCTTTCTTT.